This T cell receptor (beta chain) was captured in a study of blood T cell repertoires in COVID-19. Study-level information: PBMCs, B-cell-depleted T cells, or T cells were the source of the cDNA or gDNA that made up the material.

Sequencing used immunoSEQ multiplex PCR; TCRdb keeps in-frame clones, though not all of them. Of 250,000 or so clones in the sample, around 83% were seen once. Germline CDR1 is MDHEN and CDR2 is SYDVKM. Trimming left V 8 bases short and J 0 bases short, with 11 bases between. This CDR3 spans 14 amino acids. The clonotype comes from a woman aged 45-60 years who had been exposed to COVID-19. The J gene is TRBJ1-3, the V gene TRBV28; possible D gene TRBD1, 5 bases. Sequenced input: PBMCs or T cells enriched from blood (not recorded which). CDR3 bases: TGTGCCAGCGGGGGAGGGGCCTCTGGAAACACCATATATTTT. This codes for CASGGGASGNTIYF.